This T cell receptor beta chain is drawn from a study of cytomegalovirus exposure and HLA in healthy donors. About the study: The 120 validation repertoires and the approximately 630 first-cohort repertoires shared a platform, a later analysis reported.

Study observations and caveats: The classifier, whose performance was assessed in both the original and validation cohorts, reportedly diagnosed cytomegalovirus status with high specificity and sensitivity. TCR beta chains numbering more than 150 were designated cytomegalovirus-associated.

Regarding this clone: Its antigen is unknown.

Sequencing used immunoSEQ multiplex PCR; TCRdb keeps in-frame clones, though not all of them. This table has 150,000 to 200,000 clones, approximately 96% appearing once. The origin of this receptor is a woman aged 18-35 years in good health and CMV-seronegative. Sequencing used PBMCs.

CDR3 protein: CASSPGQRAYEQYF. Written as DNA, the CDR3 is TGTGCCAGCTCACCGGGACAGAGAGCCTACGAGCAGTACTTC. This chain links TRBV18 with TRBJ2-7; the match to TRBD1 covers 7 bases. Germline loops: CDR1 KGHSH, CDR2 LQKENI. The CDR3 spans 14 residues. V shed 3 bases and J 2 bases; nucleotides not matched to a gene: 4.